Listed here are 20 T cell receptor beta chains from one sample, sequenced in a study of siplizumab effects on memory and regulatory T cells. TCRdb's table, derived via immunoSEQ multiplex PCR, lists solely in-frame clones and lacks some. Found here are around 110,000 clones, approximately 94% of them singletons; the top ten hold roughly 1.5%. Sequenced input: non-Treg CD4+ T cells sorted from blood. Receptor source: a human donor in good health.

The rearrangement joins TRBV10-3 to TRBJ2-7, with 7 bases matching TRBD1. This CDR3 spans 13 amino acids. The V and J ends lost 4 bases and 3 bases, in that order; junction bases with no gene match: 3. Germline V gene lookup returns CDR1 ENHRY and CDR2 SYGVKD. The DNA for the CDR3 is TGTGCCATCAGTGCGGGACAGAGCTACGAGCAGTACTTC. Amino acids: CAISAGQSYEQYF.

This chain links TRBV5-3 with TRBJ2-7; either TRBD1 or TRBD2 may supply D (7 bases each). TRBV5-3 is recorded as an ORF, its role being uncertain. The CDR3 length is 16 residues. Between the trimmed V and J ends, which lost 6 bases and 6 bases, there was a span of 25 bases. CDR3 residues: CARNPGSPRGEGEQYF. The DNA of the CDR3 is TGTGCCAGAAACCCCGGGTCCCCCAGGGGGGAGGGCGAGCAGTACTTC.

For the CDR3, the DNA is TGTGCCAGTAGTATAAGGGGGCTGGAGACCCAGTACTTC. This codes for CASSIRGLETQYF. This sequence joins TRBV19 and TRBJ2-5; 7 nucleotides align to TRBD1. V shed 2 bases and J 5 bases; nucleotides not matched to a gene: 2. The germline gives CDR1 LNHDA, CDR2 SQIVND (reference sequence). The CDR3 has 13 residues. Drawing the rest from reference TRBV19 and TRBJ2-5, the complete variable domain is DGGITQSPKYLFRKEGQNVTLSCEQNLNHDAMYWYRQDPGQGLRLIYYSQIVNDFQKGDIAEGYSVSREKKESFPLTVTSAQKNPTAFYLCASSIRGLETQYFGPGTRLLVL.

The chain has TRBV6-1 and TRBJ1-4; D gene ambiguous. Germline CDR1 reads MNHNS; CDR2 reads SASEGT. Trimming cost V 2 bases and J 8 bases, with 12 bases left between them. The CDR3 contains 14 residues. This CDR3 reads CASSERRDGEKLFF. The CDR3 coding sequence is TGTGCCAGCAGTGAAAGAAGGGATGGGGAAAAACTGTTTTTT.

The J gene is TRBJ1-3, the V gene TRBV2; TRBD1 agrees at 10 bases. Per the germline V gene, CDR1 is SNHLY and CDR2 is FYNNEI. V shed 6 bases and J 0 bases; nucleotides not matched to a gene: 2. The CDR3 is 15 residues long. The CDR3 region is CASRTGGNSGNTIYF. CDR3 in DNA: TGTGCCAGCAGGACAGGGGGCAACTCTGGAAACACCATATATTTT.

This clone has a single count. This chain uses TRBV29-1 with TRBJ1-1; D is unresolved. The CDR3 has 16 amino acids. CDR1 is SQVTM and CDR2 is ANQGSEA in the germline V gene. Trimming took 7 bases from V and 0 from J, leaving 21 bases between them. The CDR3 DNA reads TGCAGCGCTCCCCTCTTGTTACCAGGCATGAACACTGAAGCTTTCTTT. This gives the protein CSAPLLLPGMNTEAFF.

V usage is TRBV27 and J usage is TRBJ1-6; D call uncertain. The CDR3 consists of 14 residues. The germline gives CDR1 MNHEY, CDR2 SMNVEV (reference sequence). V shed 5 bases and J shed 12 bases, with 17 bases lying between them. The CDR3 DNA sequence: TGTGCCAGCAGTGAGGTTGGGGAAAGTAGACCCCTCCACTTT. As protein: CASSEVGESRPLHF.

The chain has TRBV2 and TRBJ1-4; perhaps TRBD1 as D (6 bases). The germline V gene encodes CDR1 SNHLY and CDR2 FYNNEI. The CDR3 contains 14 residues. V shed 6 bases and J shed 6 bases, with 14 bases lying between them. The CDR3 loop is CASRYRQEDEKLFF. The CDR3 bases are TGTGCCAGCAGGTATAGACAGGAGGATGAAAAACTGTTTTTT.

The chain links TRBV6-1 to TRBJ1-1; D not resolved. Germline V lookup: CDR1 MNHNS, CDR2 SASEGT. V dropped 6 bases and J dropped 0 bases, with 11 bases sitting between them. This CDR3 region has 14 residues. The CDR3 sequence: CASRGSGLNTEAFF. CDR3 bases: TGTGCCAGCAGGGGCTCGGGATTGAACACTGAAGCTTTCTTT.

The chain links TRBV5-4 to TRBJ2-1, with a tentative D call TRBD2 (6 bases). The CDR3 has 15 amino acids. Deletions cut 2 bases from V and 9 bases from J, with 18 bases between. Germline V gene data show CDR1 as SGHNT and CDR2 as YYREEE (reference sequence). CDR3 loop: CASSFGGVAGAEQFF. In DNA, the CDR3 is TGTGCCAGCAGCTTTGGCGGGGTGGCCGGGGCTGAGCAGTTCTTC.

The chain employs TRBV6-5 and TRBJ2-7; 9 nucleotides match TRBD1. Germline loops: CDR1 MNHEY, CDR2 SVGAGI. There are 14 residues in the CDR3. J gave up 1 base and V 7 bases, and 5 bases lay outside the gene matches. Here the CDR3 reads CASTDRGRSYEQYF. DNA of the CDR3: TGTGCCAGCACCGACAGGGGGAGATCCTACGAGCAGTACTTC.

Only one count was recorded for this clone. The V and J genes are TRBV6-5 and TRBJ2-7; D gene ambiguous. The CDR3 spans 13 residues. V lost 5 bases and J lost 6, with 14 bases in between. Germline V CDR1 and CDR2: MNHEY, SVGAGI. CDR3 sequence reads: CASSENFRGEQYF. As DNA, the CDR3 is TGTGCCAGCAGTGAGAATTTTAGAGGCGAGCAGTACTTC.

The CDR3 loop reads CASSSWTGGNNEQYF. The DNA of the CDR3 is TGTGCCAGCAGTTCTTGGACAGGGGGTAACAACGAGCAGTACTTC. The rearrangement links TRBV6-5 to TRBJ2-7, with 10 bases that match TRBD1. The V and J ends lost 4 bases and 5 bases, in that order; junction bases with no gene match: 8. The CDR3 length is 15 residues. Per the germline V gene, CDR1 is MNHEY and CDR2 is SVGAGI.

The J gene is TRBJ2-3, the V gene TRBV29-1; 7 bases map to TRBD1. This CDR3 is 13 amino acids long. V was pared by 7 bases and J by 5 bases, with 9 bases of the junction left unmatched. Germline V gene lookup returns CDR1 SQVTM and CDR2 ANQGSEA. CDR3 residues: CSEQTGTRDTQYF. In nucleotides, the CDR3 is TGCAGCGAGCAGACAGGGACGAGAGATACGCAGTATTTT.

This clone occurred a few times. V gene TRBV7-2 combines with J gene TRBJ1-1; no reliable D call. Germline CDR1 SGHTA, CDR2 FQGNSA. V shed 0 bases and J shed 1 base, with 6 bases lying between them. The CDR3 has 14 amino acids. DNA of the CDR3: TGTGCCAGCAGCTTAGCACCGGGGAACACTGAAGCTTTCTTT. Its protein product is CASSLAPGNTEAFF.

The J gene is TRBJ2-7, the V gene TRBV6-5; 8 nucleotides match TRBD2. The germline gives CDR1 MNHEY, CDR2 SVGAGI. The CDR3 runs to 13 residues. Trimming removed 8 bases from V and 2 bases from J; junction bases left unmatched: 5. The CDR3 region is CASARGLAYEQYF. The CDR3 bases are TGTGCCAGCGCACGGGGACTAGCCTACGAGCAGTACTTC.

The chain is built from TRBV7-9 and TRBJ1-6; possibly TRBD1 for D (5 bases). V lost 5 bases to trimming and J lost 6 bases, with 14 bases between them. Germline V gene data show CDR1 as SEHNR and CDR2 as FQNEAQ (reference sequence). The CDR3 is made up of 15 amino acids. The CDR3 sequence is CASSPPGDLNSPLHF. CDR3 DNA sequence: TGTGCCAGCAGCCCTCCCGGGGACCTTAATTCACCCCTCCACTTT.

The V and J genes are TRBV5-5 and TRBJ1-2; D is uncertain. Trimming shortened V by 4 bases and J by 3 bases, and 13 bases separated the two germline ends. CDR3 size: 14 residues. Germline V gives CDR1 SGHKS, CDR2 YYEKEE (reference sequence). The CDR3 protein is CASSPGAMDYGYTF. The CDR3 DNA reads as TGTGCCAGCAGCCCGGGCGCTATGGACTATGGCTACACCTTC.

The chain combines TRBV18 with TRBJ2-1; D remains unclear. CDR3 size: 15 residues. V dropped 0 bases and J dropped 4 bases, with 10 bases sitting between them. Germline V CDR1 and CDR2: KGHSH, LQKENI. The CDR3 nucleotides read TGTGCCAGCTCACCACCGGTAAGGGATTACAATGAGCAGTTCTTC. It is translated as CASSPPVRDYNEQFF.

The genes are TRBV18 and TRBJ2-3; D gene unclear. The germline V gene encodes CDR1 KGHSH and CDR2 LQKENI. V was shortened by 3 bases and J by 2 bases, with 18 bases between the two germline ends. This CDR3 contains 17 residues. DNA for the CDR3: TGTGCCAGCTCACCGTCTTTGGGGAAGCGTGACACAGATACGCAGTATTTT. Translating it yields CASSPSLGKRDTDTQYF. The variable domain in full, completed from reference TRBV18 and TRBJ2-3, reads NAGVMQNPRHLVRRRGQEARLRCSPMKGHSHVYWYRQLPEEGLKFMVYLQKENIIDESGMPKERFSAEFPKEGPSILRIQQVVRGDSAAYFCASSPSLGKRDTDTQYFGPGTRLTVL.